These 21 T cell receptor beta chains were sequenced from one sample in a study of control samples from healthy donors and cancer patients. Assay used: immunoSEQ multiplex PCR; TCRdb lists only in-frame clones, some missing. Seen here are 40,000 to 50,000 clones, 93% observed once, and the top ten hold about a quarter. Sequencing was performed on PBMCs. All receptors derive from a woman between 45 and 60 years old with head and neck cancer.

This clone has just one count. The chain combines TRBV15 with TRBJ1-2, with D unclear. V lost 3 bases to trimming and J lost 0 bases, with 8 bases between them. Germline V gives CDR1 LNHNV, CDR2 YYDKDF (reference sequence). The CDR3 length is 14 residues. CDR3 bases: TGTGCCACCAGCAGGCGTGAGCCTAACTATGGCTACACCTTC. Translating it yields CATSRREPNYGYTF.

This chain joins TRBV24-1 and TRBJ2-1; 8 nucleotides agree with TRBD2. V gave up 4 bases and J gave up 6 bases; unmatched junction bases: 16. Germline assignment: CDR1 KGHDR and CDR2 SFDVKD. The CDR3 spans 18 residues. As DNA, the CDR3 is TGTGCCACCAGTGACCCGAGCGGGGGCCTCTCGTTACCCAATGAGCAGTTCTTC. It translates to CATSDPSGGLSLPNEQFF.

This chain links TRBV5-4 with TRBJ2-2; D unresolved. Deletions cut 0 bases from V and 3 bases from J, with 9 bases between. The CDR3 consists of 15 residues. The germline V gene encodes CDR1 SGHNT and CDR2 YYREEE (reference sequence). This chain's CDR3 is CASSLAGLYTGELFF. The CDR3 nucleotides read TGTGCCAGCAGCTTGGCTGGGCTTTACACCGGGGAGCTGTTTTTT.

The chain recombines TRBV28 with TRBJ1-2, with 8 nucleotides matching TRBD1. Germline assignment: CDR1 MDHEN and CDR2 SYDVKM. V shed 6 bases and J 1 base; nucleotides not matched to a gene: 4. The CDR3 sequence is 14 residues long. In DNA, the CDR3 is TGTGCCAGCAGCCGGGACAGGTTTAACTATGGCTACACCTTC. Protein sequence: CASSRDRFNYGYTF.

The chain combines TRBV7-6 with TRBJ2-1, with a weak D call TRBD2 (6 bases). This CDR3 contains 15 residues. Germline V gives CDR1 SGHVS, CDR2 FNYEAQ. The V end was cut by 1 base, the J end by 7 bases, with 14 bases between. The CDR3, as DNA: TGTGCCAGCAGCTTAGGGAGGGACCCCGTTAATGAGCAGTTCTTC. Translating gives CASSLGRDPVNEQFF.

V is TRBV5-4 and J is TRBJ2-2; D may be TRBD1 (6 bases). Germline loops: CDR1 SGHNT, CDR2 YYREEE (reference sequence). The germline V and J ends were trimmed by 1 base and 7 bases, with 20 bases remaining between them. CDR3 length: 17 amino acids. The CDR3 bases are TGTGCCAGCAGCTTGAAGGTCGCTCAAGGGGGTAGCGGGGAGCTGTTTTTT. Its translation is CASSLKVAQGGSGELFF.

The V gene is TRBV6-2 or TRBV6-3, the J gene TRBJ2-1, with a tentative D call TRBD2 (5 bases). With 5 bases removed from V and 6 bases from J, the gap between germline ends came to 11 bases. This CDR3 is 13 amino acids long. Germline V gene lookup returns CDR1 MNHEY and CDR2 SVGEGT. As DNA, the CDR3 is TGTGCCAGCAGTGCTCGCCGGGGCAATGAGCAGTTCTTC. It specifies CASSARRGNEQFF.

V is TRBV7-8 and J is TRBJ2-3; D is undetermined. Germline loops: CDR1 SGHVS, CDR2 FQNEAQ. Trimming removed 1 base at V and 1 base at J, with 9 bases between. This CDR3 has 15 amino acids. The chain's CDR3 is CASSLGLSGTDTQYF. CDR3 sequence (DNA): TGTGCCAGCAGCTTAGGGTTGTCCGGCACAGATACGCAGTATTTT.

CDR3 DNA sequence: TGTGCCAGCTCCGACGGGAGAGGGAATGAGCAGTTCTTC. Translated, it gives CASSDGRGNEQFF. The chain carries TRBV28 and TRBJ2-1; a possible D gene is TRBD2 (6 bases). Germline-derived CDR1 and CDR2 are MDHEN and SYDVKM. Trimming pared 8 bases from V and 7 bases from J, leaving 15 bases between. There are 13 residues in the CDR3.

The gene calls are TRBV30 and TRBJ1-3; 8 bases align to TRBD1. Germline V gives CDR1 GTSNPN, CDR2 SVGIG (reference sequence). J was trimmed by 6 bases and V by 0 bases; bases with no gene match: 7. The CDR3 runs 15 residues. Here the CDR3 reads CAWSVPRGLKNTIYF. The CDR3 coding sequence is TGTGCCTGGAGTGTCCCCAGGGGGCTTAAAAACACCATATATTTT.

The rearrangement joins TRBV6-2 or TRBV6-3 to TRBJ2-7, with 9 bases fitting TRBD2. The germline V gene has CDR1 MNHEY and CDR2 SVGEGT. The V gene end was trimmed by 5 bases and the J gene end by 7 bases; junction bases not matched to a gene: 6. The CDR3 is 13 amino acids. The CDR3 is CASSPGTSWEQYF. For the CDR3, the DNA is TGTGCCAGCAGTCCCGGGACTAGCTGGGAGCAGTACTTC.

The rearrangement links TRBV29-1 to TRBJ2-2, with D unresolved. The CDR3 sequence is 13 residues long. Germline V gives CDR1 SQVTM, CDR2 ANQGSEA. Between the trimmed V and J ends, which lost 1 base and 1 base, there was a span of 4 bases. DNA of the CDR3: TGCAGCGTTGAAGCCAGGAACACCGGGGAGCTGTTTTTT. It encodes CSVEARNTGELFF.

The chain links TRBV6-1 to TRBJ2-7, with D possibly being TRBD1 (5 bases). CDR3 size: 14 residues. Germline loops: CDR1 MNHNS, CDR2 SASEGT. Deletions cut 1 base from V and 3 bases from J, with 10 bases between. CDR3 protein: CASSEEPGYYEQYF. CDR3 in DNA: TGTGCCAGCAGTGAAGAACCAGGGTACTACGAGCAGTACTTC.

The chain employs TRBV10-2 and TRBJ1-5; tentative D call: TRBD1 (6 bases). V was trimmed by 8 bases and J by 6 bases, leaving 14 bases between them. The CDR3 is made up of 13 amino acids. Germline V gene data show CDR1 as WSHSY and CDR2 as SAAADI. CDR3 in amino acids: CASSQGVRQPQHF. CDR3 bases: TGCGCCAGCTCACAGGGCGTTCGTCAGCCCCAGCATTTT.

This clone has more than one count but fewer than ten. The V call is TRBV6-5, the J call TRBJ2-4; D is unresolved. Germline V gives CDR1 MNHEY, CDR2 SVGAGI. The CDR3 length is 15 residues. The V and J ends lost 5 bases and 11 bases respectively, with 22 bases between them. CDR3 sequence: CASSTVPRQADLQYF. The CDR3, as DNA: TGTGCCAGCAGTACCGTCCCGCGGCAGGCGGACCTTCAGTACTTC.

The chain uses TRBV6-6 and TRBJ1-3; TRBD1 is a possible D gene (5 bases). In germline, CDR1 is MNHNY, CDR2 SVGAGI (reference sequence). Trimming pared 2 bases from V and 0 bases from J, leaving 11 bases between. This CDR3 region has 16 residues. This CDR3 is CASSYGGPISGNTIYF. CDR3 DNA sequence: TGTGCCAGCAGTTACGGGGGACCGATCTCTGGAAACACCATATATTTT.

The chain links TRBV7-9 to TRBJ2-2, with 7 bases fitting TRBD1. J gave up 4 bases and V 4 bases, and 3 bases lay outside the gene matches. Germline CDR1 is SEHNR and CDR2 is FQNEAQ (reference sequence). The CDR3 sequence is 14 residues long. The CDR3 sequence is CASSSRQGTGELFF. The CDR3 DNA sequence: TGTGCCAGCAGCTCTAGACAGGGCACCGGGGAGCTGTTTTTT.

The rearrangement joins TRBV2 to TRBJ1-2; perhaps TRBD1 as D (5 bases). The CDR3 spans 12 residues. Between the trimmed V and J ends, which lost 9 bases and 5 bases, there was a span of 13 bases. Germline V lookup: CDR1 SNHLY, CDR2 FYNNEI. The CDR3 is CASWKTEYGYTF. Written as DNA, the CDR3 is TGTGCCAGTTGGAAGACAGAGTATGGCTACACCTTC.

J is TRBJ2-5 and V is TRBV11-3, with unresolved D. V lost 1 base, J lost 4 bases, and 10 bases lay in between. This CDR3 comprises 14 residues. CDR1 is SGHNT and CDR2 is YENEEA in the germline V gene. The CDR3 reads CASSLAGLGETQYF. CDR3 nucleotide sequence: TGTGCCAGCAGCTTAGCTGGATTGGGAGAGACCCAGTACTTC.

V usage is TRBV4-2 and J usage is TRBJ2-7, with TRBD1 identical over 8 bases. The germline V gene encodes CDR1 LGHNA and CDR2 YNFKEQ. After removal of 4 bases from V and 4 bases from J, the junction contained 21 bases not matched to a gene. The CDR3 covers 19 residues. The CDR3, as DNA: TGTGCCAGCAGCCCCGATTACTCTCCAGTCGTCGGACAGGGATACGAGCAGTACTTC. Protein sequence: CASSPDYSPVVGQGYEQYF.

The chain uses TRBV7-9 and TRBJ2-3, with D possibly matching TRBD1 (6 bases). The CDR3 runs 14 residues. The ends were cut back, 9 bases at V and 2 bases at J, with 15 bases in the middle. The germline V gene encodes CDR1 SEHNR and CDR2 FQNEAQ (reference sequence). CDR3 sequence reads: CASSSDRDTDTQYF. The CDR3, as DNA: TGTGCCAGTTCCTCGGACAGAGACACAGATACGCAGTATTTT.